Listed below are T cell receptor beta chains from one sample, sequenced in a study of beta chain features in type 1 diabetes. Only in-frame clones appear in the TCRdb table, and some are missing; sequencing was by immunoSEQ multiplex PCR. Among 900,000 or so clones listed, roughly 15% were seen once. Sample: naive CD4+ T cells from blood. The receptors stem from a woman aged 18 to 35 in good health. CDR3s include the opening cysteine and the closing phenylalanine or tryptophan. Each record gives: J gene, V gene, clone size, D gene, CDR3 protein, CDR3 DNA. A D gene is named only where the DNA matches it firmly. Clone size is not always given. Where it is, it says once, few, many or a class for expanded clones.

j_call: TRBJ1-5; v_call: TRBV19; clone_size: NA; d_call: NA; cdr3_aa: CASSTLGGWQPQHF; cdr3_nt: TGTGCCAGTAGTACCTTGGGGGGTTGGCAGCCCCAGCATTTT
j_call: TRBJ2-5; v_call: TRBV7-9; clone_size: NA; d_call: NA; cdr3_aa: CASSLVYSGETGEQYF; cdr3_nt: TGTGCCAGCAGCTTAGTTTATTCGGGAGAGACGGGGGAGCAGTACTTC
j_call: TRBJ2-5; v_call: TRBV28; clone_size: few; d_call: TRBD2; cdr3_aa: CASSLAGVGETQYF; cdr3_nt: TGTGCCAGCAGTTTAGCGGGAGTTGGAGAGACCCAGTACTTC
j_call: TRBJ2-3; v_call: TRBV29-1; clone_size: NA; d_call: NA; cdr3_aa: CSAEASSMQYF; cdr3_nt: TGCAGCGCCGAAGCGTCGTCGATGCAGTATTTT
j_call: TRBJ2-3; v_call: TRBV14; clone_size: NA; d_call: TRBD2; cdr3_aa: CASSQRFLAGGTDTQYF; cdr3_nt: TGTGCCAGCAGCCAGCGGTTTTTAGCGGGAGGCACAGATACGCAGTATTTT
j_call: TRBJ2-7; v_call: TRBV27; clone_size: few; d_call: NA; cdr3_aa: CASRPGRMRRSYEQYF; cdr3_nt: TGTGCCAGCCGTCCAGGGCGAATGAGGAGATCCTACGAGCAGTACTTC
j_call: TRBJ2-7; v_call: TRBV6-5; clone_size: NA; d_call: NA; cdr3_aa: CASSSPGDRSYEQYF; cdr3_nt: TGTGCCAGCAGTTCCCCCGGGGATCGGTCCTACGAGCAGTACTTC
j_call: TRBJ2-3; v_call: TRBV7-2; clone_size: NA; d_call: TRBD1; cdr3_aa: CASSPGQGRTDTQYF; cdr3_nt: TGTGCCAGCAGCCCCGGACAGGGGAGGACAGATACGCAATATTTT
j_call: TRBJ1-1; v_call: TRBV7-9; clone_size: few; d_call: NA; cdr3_aa: CASSLGPTEAFF; cdr3_nt: TGTGCCAGCAGCCTGGGTCCCACGGAAGCTTTCTTT
j_call: TRBJ2-4; v_call: TRBV28; clone_size: few; d_call: NA; cdr3_aa: CASSWRNLAKNIQYF; cdr3_nt: TGTGCCAGCAGTTGGCGGAATCTAGCCAAAAACATTCAGTACTTC